The 30 T cell receptor beta chains below were found in one sample sequenced in a study of blood T cell repertoires in COVID-19. Here immunoSEQ multiplex PCR was the method, and the copy in TCRdb shows in-frame clones only, minus some. Of some 300,000 clones in the sample, around 87% are singletons; the top ten hold roughly 1%. Input material: peripheral blood. Every receptor here comes from a woman in her thirties or forties with COVID-19, enrolled during active disease.

The DNA for the CDR3 is TGCGCCAGCAGGACCGGTACAGGGAACACTGAAGCTTTCTTT. It yields the protein CASRTGTGNTEAFF. This chain connects TRBV5-1 to TRBJ1-1; tentatively, D is TRBD1 (5 bases). The CDR3 is made up of 14 amino acids. Germline V gives CDR1 SGHRS, CDR2 YFSETQ. The V end lost 5 bases, the J end lost 1 base, and 12 bases lay between the germline ends.

This chain links TRBV6-5 with TRBJ2-2, with a weak D call TRBD2 (5 bases). V lost 0 bases to trimming and J lost 6 bases, with 11 bases between them. Per germline, CDR1 MNHEY and CDR2 SVGAGI. The CDR3 has 15 amino acids. CDR3 nucleotide sequence: TGTGCCAGCAGTTACTCAGGGTCCGGGGCCGGGGAGCTGTTTTTT. Its translation: CASSYSGSGAGELFF.

This clone was counted a single time. The chain employs TRBV7-6 and TRBJ2-6, with unresolved D. This CDR3 region has 15 residues. Germline-derived CDR1 and CDR2 are SGHVS and FNYEAQ. V gave up 4 bases and J gave up 0 bases, with 7 bases separating them. The CDR3 loop is CASSSVISGANVLTF. The CDR3 DNA reads TGTGCCAGCAGCTCGGTGATCTCTGGGGCCAACGTCCTGACTTTC.

The V call is TRBV7-9, the J call TRBJ2-7; D is possibly TRBD2 (6 bases). V lost 5 bases, J lost 0 bases, and 14 bases lay in between. The CDR3 consists of 15 residues. CDR1 is SEHNR and CDR2 is FQNEAQ in the germline V gene (reference sequence). CDR3 residues: CASSAGTPTSYEQYF. The CDR3, as DNA: TGTGCCAGCAGCGCCGGGACTCCCACCTCCTACGAGCAGTACTTC.

The chain is built from TRBV6-4 and TRBJ1-1; 8 nucleotides match TRBD1. Germline V CDR1 and CDR2: MRHNA, SNTAGT. V shed 0 bases, J shed 4 bases, and the junction held 13 bases outside the gene matches. There are 18 residues in the CDR3. Written as DNA, the CDR3 is TGTGCCAGCAGTGACTCGAGGGCAGGGGGCGCGTATCCCACTGAAGCTTTCTTT. Translated: CASSDSRAGGAYPTEAFF.

The rearrangement uses TRBV6-5 and TRBJ1-2, with TRBD1 as a possible D gene (6 bases). The V and J ends lost 6 bases and 9 bases respectively, with 17 bases between them. The CDR3 is made up of 13 amino acids. Germline CDR1 MNHEY, CDR2 SVGAGI. The CDR3 is CASRSTGTGSYTF. The CDR3 region has the DNA TGTGCCAGCAGATCTACAGGGACGGGGAGCTACACCTTC.

The chain joins TRBV29-1 to TRBJ1-2, with 7 bases fitting TRBD1. The CDR3 sequence is 12 residues long. J was trimmed by 8 bases and V by 7 bases; bases with no gene match: 10. Germline V gene lookup returns CDR1 SQVTM and CDR2 ANQGSEA. Here the CDR3 reads CSARQGTSGYTF. The CDR3, as DNA: TGCAGCGCGAGACAGGGAACATCAGGCTACACCTTC. Complete variable domain (other parts from reference TRBV29-1 and TRBJ1-2): SAVISQKPSRDICQRGTSLTIQCQVDSQVTMMFWYRQQPGQSLTLIATANQGSEATYESGFVIDKFPISRPNLTFSTLTVSNMSPEDSSIYLCSARQGTSGYTFGSGTRLTVV.

V usage is TRBV7-2 and J usage is TRBJ2-3, with D perhaps matching TRBD1 (6 bases). The V and J ends lost 1 base and 4 bases respectively, with 9 bases between them. Per germline, CDR1 SGHTA and CDR2 FQGNSA. The CDR3 length is 14 residues. The CDR3 here is CASSLEGEADTQYF. The CDR3 DNA follows: TGTGCCAGCAGCTTAGAGGGGGAAGCAGATACGCAGTATTTT.

The chain has TRBV30 and TRBJ1-1, with 8 bases aligning to TRBD1. The CDR3 has 12 residues. Per the germline V gene, CDR1 is GTSNPN and CDR2 is SVGIG (reference sequence). Trimming took 4 bases from V and 11 from J; bases not matched to a gene: 9. The CDR3 loop reads CAWTSGGAGAFF. The CDR3 DNA reads as TGTGCCTGGACATCAGGGGGCGCGGGGGCTTTCTTT.

The chain combines TRBV10-3 with TRBJ2-1; 7 positions agree with TRBD2. The V gene's germline CDR1 is ENHRY and CDR2 SYGVKD. The trim removed 6 bases at V and 4 bases at J, leaving 12 bases unmatched. The CDR3 is made up of 16 amino acids. CDR3 in DNA: TGTGCCATCAGCGACCCCGGGCTAGCGGATTACAATGAGCAGTTCTTC. It is translated as CAISDPGLADYNEQFF.

The chain combines TRBV18 with TRBJ1-1; TRBD1 matches 7 bases. Germline CDR1 is KGHSH and CDR2 is LQKENI. The CDR3 consists of 16 residues. V was pared by 1 base and J by 1 base, with 6 bases of the junction left unmatched. CDR3 nucleotides: TGTGCCAGCTCACCACTCCCGGGACAGAGGAACACTGAAGCTTTCTTT. Translated: CASSPLPGQRNTEAFF.

The chain joins TRBV6-2 or TRBV6-3 to TRBJ2-2; 12 nucleotides line up with TRBD2. CDR1 and CDR2 (germline): MNHEY, SVGEGT. The ends lost 5 bases at V and 0 bases at J; junction bases unmatched: 4. This CDR3 comprises 17 residues. CDR3 protein: CASSGLAGSSNTGELFF. For the CDR3, the DNA is TGTGCCAGCAGTGGACTAGCGGGAAGTTCGAACACCGGGGAGCTGTTTTTT.

This chain connects TRBV7-2 to TRBJ2-1; D possibly corresponds to TRBD2 (6 bases). The CDR3 runs 14 residues. The V and J ends lost 1 base and 9 bases respectively, with 13 bases between them. Germline V gene sequence: CDR1 SGHTA, CDR2 FQGNSA. The CDR3: CASSLGGGVPEQFF. The DNA of the CDR3 is TGTGCCAGCAGCTTAGGCGGCGGGGTCCCTGAGCAGTTCTTC.

This chain connects TRBV6-2 or TRBV6-3 to TRBJ1-6, with 8 bases identical to TRBD1. Germline assignment: CDR1 MNHEY and CDR2 SVGEGT. J lost 4 bases, V lost 2 bases, and 7 bases had no gene match. The length of the CDR3 is 17 residues. The CDR3 DNA sequence: TGTGCCAGCAGTTACCGCCGTCGGACAGGGTATAATTCACCCCTCCACTTT. Translating gives CASSYRRRTGYNSPLHF.

V usage is TRBV3-1 (or the pseudogene TRBV3-2) and J usage is TRBJ2-5, with 7 nucleotides matching TRBD2. The CDR3 has 13 residues. Trimming took 0 bases from V and 6 from J; bases not matched to a gene: 1. Germline V CDR1 and CDR2: LGHDT, YNNKEL (reference sequence). Here the CDR3 DNA reads TGTGCCAGCAGCCAAGAACTAGCGAAGACCCAGTACTTC. It specifies CASSQELAKTQYF.

The chain combines TRBV3-1 (or the pseudogene TRBV3-2) with TRBJ1-1; D is perhaps TRBD1 (6 bases). This CDR3 region has 13 residues. The ends were cut back, 8 bases at V and 1 base at J, with 11 bases in the middle. In germline, CDR1 is LGHDT, CDR2 YNNKEL (reference sequence). The CDR3 loop is CASSGQKNTEAFF. DNA for the CDR3: TGTGCCAGCTCAGGACAGAAGAACACTGAAGCTTTCTTT.

This chain links TRBV3-1 (or the pseudogene TRBV3-2) with TRBJ1-2, with TRBD1 identical over 9 bases. V was pared by 3 bases and J by 7 bases, with 0 bases of the junction left unmatched. The CDR3 is 12 amino acids. Per germline, CDR1 LGHDT and CDR2 YNNKEL (reference sequence). The CDR3 region has the DNA TGTGCCAGCAGCCAGACAGGGGGTGGCTACACCTTC. Its translation is CASSQTGGGYTF.

This rearrangement joins TRBV5-8 to TRBJ2-6; 7 bases fit TRBD1. V was clipped by 5 bases and J by 2 bases; unmatched bases: 10. Germline V gene sequence: CDR1 SGHTS, CDR2 YDEGEE. The CDR3 loop spans 17 amino acids. The CDR3, as DNA: TGTGCCAGCAGTTTGATTACAGGGGTTCCTGGGGCCAACGTCCTGACTTTC. Amino acids: CASSLITGVPGANVLTF.

The chain links TRBV12-3 or TRBV12-4 to TRBJ1-2, with TRBD1 matching over 7 bases. The CDR3 spans 12 residues. With V trimmed by 8 bases and J by 2 bases, 2 bases remained unmatched. The CDR3 DNA sequence: TGTGCCAGCCGGGACAGCAACTATGGCTACACCTTC. It translates to CASRDSNYGYTF.

This chain joins TRBV10-1 and TRBJ2-7, with 7 bases fitting TRBD2. Trimming at V came to 7 bases and at J to 6 bases, leaving 12 bases not matched to a gene. Germline-derived CDR1 and CDR2 are WNHNN and SYGVQD (reference sequence). This CDR3 has 14 amino acids. The CDR3 coding sequence is TGCGCCAGCAAGGGAGCGGGAACACCAGGCGAGCAGTACTTC. This gives the protein CASKGAGTPGEQYF.

This chain joins TRBV28 and TRBJ2-1; D is perhaps TRBD2 (6 bases). Germline lookup yields CDR1 MDHEN and CDR2 SYDVKM. The CDR3 spans 16 residues. Trimming removed 1 base at V and 0 bases at J, with 10 bases between. CDR3 in amino acids: CASSLFGGGSYNEQFF. In DNA, the CDR3 is TGTGCCAGCAGTTTATTCGGGGGAGGCTCCTACAATGAGCAGTTCTTC.

The chain recombines TRBV4-3 with TRBJ2-1; TRBD2 matches 12 bases. V lost 4 bases, J lost 7 bases, and 2 bases stayed unmatched. Per the germline V gene, CDR1 is LGHNA and CDR2 is YSLEER. CDR3 size: 14 residues. The CDR3 loop reads CASSRLAGVNEQFF. The CDR3 DNA sequence: TGCGCCAGCAGCCGACTAGCGGGAGTTAATGAGCAGTTCTTC.

The J gene is TRBJ1-1, the V gene TRBV5-6; 7 bases line up with TRBD1. J was trimmed by 0 bases and V by 7 bases; bases with no gene match: 12. This CDR3 is 16 amino acids long. Germline lookup yields CDR1 SGHDT and CDR2 YYEEEE. CDR3 sequence reads: CASRVGGLGMNTEAFF. The CDR3 DNA reads as TGTGCCAGCCGGGTAGGGGGCTTAGGAATGAACACTGAAGCTTTCTTT.

The chain uses TRBV27 and TRBJ2-7; tentative D call: TRBD2 (6 bases). Germline CDR1 is MNHEY and CDR2 is SMNVEV (reference sequence). V was trimmed by 4 bases and J by 0 bases, leaving 10 bases between them. The CDR3 extends over 14 amino acids. This CDR3 is CASSSREDSYEQYF. CDR3 coding DNA: TGTGCCAGCAGTTCCAGGGAGGACTCCTACGAGCAGTACTTC.

The CDR3 sequence: CASSSTGPTEAFF. DNA for the CDR3: TGTGCCAGCAGCTCGACAGGACCCACTGAAGCTTTCTTT. The chain couples TRBV7-9 to TRBJ1-1; possibly TRBD1 for D (6 bases). Trimming stripped 4 bases from V and 4 bases from J, with 10 bases between. CDR3 size: 13 residues. Germline loops: CDR1 SEHNR, CDR2 FQNEAQ (reference sequence).

The chain is built from TRBV18 and TRBJ2-7; D perhaps matches TRBD2 (5 bases). Germline values: CDR1 KGHSH, CDR2 LQKENI. Trimming stripped 3 bases from V and 7 bases from J, with 16 bases between. CDR3 size: 14 residues. CDR3 sequence (DNA): TGTGCCAGCTCACCGTCCCCTGGAGGAGGTGAGCAGTACTTC. It encodes CASSPSPGGGEQYF.

The chain recombines TRBV5-1 with TRBJ1-4; 9 nucleotides match TRBD1. The CDR3 runs to 15 residues. The germline CDR1 and CDR2 sequences are SGHRS and YFSETQ. Unmatched junction bases numbered 5, after V lost 3 bases and J lost 5 bases. CDR3 protein: CASSSTGGRNEKLFF. The CDR3 coding sequence is TGCGCCAGCAGCTCGACAGGGGGAAGAAATGAAAAACTGTTTTTT. The variable domain in full, with the rest retrieved from reference TRBV5-1 and TRBJ1-4, is KAGVTQTPRYLIKTRGQQVTLSCSPISGHRSVSWYQQTPGQGLQFLFEYFSETQRNKGNFPGRFSGRQFSNSRSEMNVSTLELGDSALYLCASSSTGGRNEKLFFGSGTQLSVL.

This clone appeared once. The genes are TRBV30 and TRBJ2-5; TRBD1 matches 10 bases. This CDR3 contains 15 residues. Germline V CDR1 and CDR2: GTSNPN, SVGIG (reference sequence). J gave up 4 bases and V 3 bases, and 8 bases lay outside the gene matches. The CDR3 loop is CAWSGPGQGRETQYF. The CDR3 DNA is TGTGCCTGGAGCGGACCGGGACAGGGGAGAGAGACCCAGTACTTC.

V gene TRBV19 combines with J gene TRBJ2-2; 9 bases align to TRBD1. CDR1 and CDR2 (germline): LNHDA, SQIVND (reference sequence). Trimming cost V 3 bases and J 6 bases; bases outside gene matches: 5. The CDR3 totals 15 residues. DNA for the CDR3: TGTGCCAGTAGTATCGGGACAGGGCAGGCCGGGGAGCTGTTTTTT. Translated: CASSIGTGQAGELFF.

The V and J genes are TRBV11-2 and TRBJ1-2; weak D call: TRBD1 (5 bases). Germline V gene sequence: CDR1 SGHAT, CDR2 FQNNGV. V gave up 0 bases and J gave up 5 bases, with 13 bases separating them. The CDR3 contains 15 residues. CDR3 sequence (DNA): TGTGCCAGCAGCTTAGATTCTGGGGCAGCGTATGGCTACACCTTC. Its translation: CASSLDSGAAYGYTF.